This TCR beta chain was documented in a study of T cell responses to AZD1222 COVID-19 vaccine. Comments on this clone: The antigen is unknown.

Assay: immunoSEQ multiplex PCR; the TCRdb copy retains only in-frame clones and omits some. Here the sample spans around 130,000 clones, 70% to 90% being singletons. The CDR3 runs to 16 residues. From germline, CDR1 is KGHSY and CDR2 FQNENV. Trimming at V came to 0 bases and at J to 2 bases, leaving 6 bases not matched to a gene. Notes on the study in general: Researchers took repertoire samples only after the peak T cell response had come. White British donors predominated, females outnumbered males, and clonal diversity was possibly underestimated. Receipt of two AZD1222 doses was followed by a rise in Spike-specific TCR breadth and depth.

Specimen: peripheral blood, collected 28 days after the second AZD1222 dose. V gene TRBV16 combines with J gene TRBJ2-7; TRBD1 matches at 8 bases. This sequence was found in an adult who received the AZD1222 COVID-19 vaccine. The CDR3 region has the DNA TGTGCCAGCAGCCAATCGTATCAGGGGGCCACCTACGAGCAGTACTTC. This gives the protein CASSQSYQGATYEQYF.